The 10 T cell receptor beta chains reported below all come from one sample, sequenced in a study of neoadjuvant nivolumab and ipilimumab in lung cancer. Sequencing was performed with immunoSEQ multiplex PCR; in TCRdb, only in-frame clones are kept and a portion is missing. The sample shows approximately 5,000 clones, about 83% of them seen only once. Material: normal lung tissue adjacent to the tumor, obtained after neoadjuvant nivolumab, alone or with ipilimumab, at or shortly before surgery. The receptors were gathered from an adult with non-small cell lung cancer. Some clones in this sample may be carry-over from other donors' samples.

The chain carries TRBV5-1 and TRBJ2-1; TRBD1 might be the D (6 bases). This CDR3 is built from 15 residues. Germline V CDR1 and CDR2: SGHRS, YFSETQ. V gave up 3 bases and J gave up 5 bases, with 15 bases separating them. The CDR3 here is CASSWQWGLDNEQFF. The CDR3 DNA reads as TGCGCCAGCAGCTGGCAGTGGGGGCTCGACAATGAGCAGTTCTTC.

This chain's CDR3 is CASSLAPSGRAQTQYF. The CDR3 DNA sequence: TGTGCCAGCAGCTTAGCGCCTAGCGGGAGAGCTCAGACCCAGTACTTC. The chain joins TRBV7-8 to TRBJ2-5, with TRBD2 matching 10 bases. The CDR3 spans 16 residues. V was clipped by 0 bases and J by 6 bases; unmatched bases: 7. Germline V gene lookup returns CDR1 SGHVS and CDR2 FQNEAQ.

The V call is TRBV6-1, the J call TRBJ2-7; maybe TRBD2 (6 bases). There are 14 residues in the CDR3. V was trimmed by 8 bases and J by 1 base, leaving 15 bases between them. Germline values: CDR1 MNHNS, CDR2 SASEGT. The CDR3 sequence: CASSRGLASYEQYF. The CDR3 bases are TGTGCCAGCTCGAGGGGACTGGCTTCCTACGAGCAGTACTTC.

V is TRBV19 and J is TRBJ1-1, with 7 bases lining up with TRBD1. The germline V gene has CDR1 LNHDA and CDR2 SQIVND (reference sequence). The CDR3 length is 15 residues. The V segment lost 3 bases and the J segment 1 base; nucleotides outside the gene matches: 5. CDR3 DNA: TGTGCCAGTAGTATCCAGGGGGTGGAGAACACTGAAGCTTTCTTT. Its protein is CASSIQGVENTEAFF.

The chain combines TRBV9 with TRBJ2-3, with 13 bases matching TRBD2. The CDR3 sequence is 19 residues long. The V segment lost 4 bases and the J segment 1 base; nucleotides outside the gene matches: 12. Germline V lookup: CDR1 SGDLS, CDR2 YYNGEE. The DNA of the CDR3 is TGTGCCAGCAGCTTCCGACTAGCGGGAGGAGGGACGGGCACAGATACGCAGTATTTT. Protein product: CASSFRLAGGGTGTDTQYF.

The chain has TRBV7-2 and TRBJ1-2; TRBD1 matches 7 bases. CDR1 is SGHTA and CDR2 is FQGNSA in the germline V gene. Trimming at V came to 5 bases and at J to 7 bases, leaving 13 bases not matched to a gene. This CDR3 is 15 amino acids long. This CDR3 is CASSPRGLQHRGYTF. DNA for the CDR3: TGTGCCAGCAGCCCAAGGGGGCTCCAACATCGTGGCTACACCTTC.

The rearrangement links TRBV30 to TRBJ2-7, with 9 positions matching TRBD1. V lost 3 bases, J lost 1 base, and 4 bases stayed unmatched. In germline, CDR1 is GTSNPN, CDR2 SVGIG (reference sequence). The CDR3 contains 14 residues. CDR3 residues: CAWSTGQGSYEQYF. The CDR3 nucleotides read TGTGCCTGGAGCACGGGACAGGGTTCCTACGAGCAGTACTTC.

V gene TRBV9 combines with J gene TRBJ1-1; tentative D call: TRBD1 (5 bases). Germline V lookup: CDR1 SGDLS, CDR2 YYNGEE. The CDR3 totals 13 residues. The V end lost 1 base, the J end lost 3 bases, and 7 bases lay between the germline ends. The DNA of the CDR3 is TGTGCCAGCAGCGTAATCAGGGACACTGAAGCTTTCTTT. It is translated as CASSVIRDTEAFF.

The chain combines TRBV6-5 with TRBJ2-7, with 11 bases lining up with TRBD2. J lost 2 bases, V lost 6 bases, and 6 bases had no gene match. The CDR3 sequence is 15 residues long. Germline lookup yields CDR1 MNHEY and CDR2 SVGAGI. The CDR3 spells CASRDGTSGAYEQYF. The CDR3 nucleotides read TGTGCCAGCAGAGACGGGACTAGCGGAGCCTACGAGCAGTACTTC.

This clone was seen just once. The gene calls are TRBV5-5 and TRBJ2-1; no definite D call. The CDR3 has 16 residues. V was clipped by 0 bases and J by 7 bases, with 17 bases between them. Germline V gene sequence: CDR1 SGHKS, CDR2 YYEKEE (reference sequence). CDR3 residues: CASSLDSSRSRNEQFF. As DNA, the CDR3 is TGTGCCAGCAGCTTGGATAGCAGCCGGAGTAGGAATGAGCAGTTCTTC.